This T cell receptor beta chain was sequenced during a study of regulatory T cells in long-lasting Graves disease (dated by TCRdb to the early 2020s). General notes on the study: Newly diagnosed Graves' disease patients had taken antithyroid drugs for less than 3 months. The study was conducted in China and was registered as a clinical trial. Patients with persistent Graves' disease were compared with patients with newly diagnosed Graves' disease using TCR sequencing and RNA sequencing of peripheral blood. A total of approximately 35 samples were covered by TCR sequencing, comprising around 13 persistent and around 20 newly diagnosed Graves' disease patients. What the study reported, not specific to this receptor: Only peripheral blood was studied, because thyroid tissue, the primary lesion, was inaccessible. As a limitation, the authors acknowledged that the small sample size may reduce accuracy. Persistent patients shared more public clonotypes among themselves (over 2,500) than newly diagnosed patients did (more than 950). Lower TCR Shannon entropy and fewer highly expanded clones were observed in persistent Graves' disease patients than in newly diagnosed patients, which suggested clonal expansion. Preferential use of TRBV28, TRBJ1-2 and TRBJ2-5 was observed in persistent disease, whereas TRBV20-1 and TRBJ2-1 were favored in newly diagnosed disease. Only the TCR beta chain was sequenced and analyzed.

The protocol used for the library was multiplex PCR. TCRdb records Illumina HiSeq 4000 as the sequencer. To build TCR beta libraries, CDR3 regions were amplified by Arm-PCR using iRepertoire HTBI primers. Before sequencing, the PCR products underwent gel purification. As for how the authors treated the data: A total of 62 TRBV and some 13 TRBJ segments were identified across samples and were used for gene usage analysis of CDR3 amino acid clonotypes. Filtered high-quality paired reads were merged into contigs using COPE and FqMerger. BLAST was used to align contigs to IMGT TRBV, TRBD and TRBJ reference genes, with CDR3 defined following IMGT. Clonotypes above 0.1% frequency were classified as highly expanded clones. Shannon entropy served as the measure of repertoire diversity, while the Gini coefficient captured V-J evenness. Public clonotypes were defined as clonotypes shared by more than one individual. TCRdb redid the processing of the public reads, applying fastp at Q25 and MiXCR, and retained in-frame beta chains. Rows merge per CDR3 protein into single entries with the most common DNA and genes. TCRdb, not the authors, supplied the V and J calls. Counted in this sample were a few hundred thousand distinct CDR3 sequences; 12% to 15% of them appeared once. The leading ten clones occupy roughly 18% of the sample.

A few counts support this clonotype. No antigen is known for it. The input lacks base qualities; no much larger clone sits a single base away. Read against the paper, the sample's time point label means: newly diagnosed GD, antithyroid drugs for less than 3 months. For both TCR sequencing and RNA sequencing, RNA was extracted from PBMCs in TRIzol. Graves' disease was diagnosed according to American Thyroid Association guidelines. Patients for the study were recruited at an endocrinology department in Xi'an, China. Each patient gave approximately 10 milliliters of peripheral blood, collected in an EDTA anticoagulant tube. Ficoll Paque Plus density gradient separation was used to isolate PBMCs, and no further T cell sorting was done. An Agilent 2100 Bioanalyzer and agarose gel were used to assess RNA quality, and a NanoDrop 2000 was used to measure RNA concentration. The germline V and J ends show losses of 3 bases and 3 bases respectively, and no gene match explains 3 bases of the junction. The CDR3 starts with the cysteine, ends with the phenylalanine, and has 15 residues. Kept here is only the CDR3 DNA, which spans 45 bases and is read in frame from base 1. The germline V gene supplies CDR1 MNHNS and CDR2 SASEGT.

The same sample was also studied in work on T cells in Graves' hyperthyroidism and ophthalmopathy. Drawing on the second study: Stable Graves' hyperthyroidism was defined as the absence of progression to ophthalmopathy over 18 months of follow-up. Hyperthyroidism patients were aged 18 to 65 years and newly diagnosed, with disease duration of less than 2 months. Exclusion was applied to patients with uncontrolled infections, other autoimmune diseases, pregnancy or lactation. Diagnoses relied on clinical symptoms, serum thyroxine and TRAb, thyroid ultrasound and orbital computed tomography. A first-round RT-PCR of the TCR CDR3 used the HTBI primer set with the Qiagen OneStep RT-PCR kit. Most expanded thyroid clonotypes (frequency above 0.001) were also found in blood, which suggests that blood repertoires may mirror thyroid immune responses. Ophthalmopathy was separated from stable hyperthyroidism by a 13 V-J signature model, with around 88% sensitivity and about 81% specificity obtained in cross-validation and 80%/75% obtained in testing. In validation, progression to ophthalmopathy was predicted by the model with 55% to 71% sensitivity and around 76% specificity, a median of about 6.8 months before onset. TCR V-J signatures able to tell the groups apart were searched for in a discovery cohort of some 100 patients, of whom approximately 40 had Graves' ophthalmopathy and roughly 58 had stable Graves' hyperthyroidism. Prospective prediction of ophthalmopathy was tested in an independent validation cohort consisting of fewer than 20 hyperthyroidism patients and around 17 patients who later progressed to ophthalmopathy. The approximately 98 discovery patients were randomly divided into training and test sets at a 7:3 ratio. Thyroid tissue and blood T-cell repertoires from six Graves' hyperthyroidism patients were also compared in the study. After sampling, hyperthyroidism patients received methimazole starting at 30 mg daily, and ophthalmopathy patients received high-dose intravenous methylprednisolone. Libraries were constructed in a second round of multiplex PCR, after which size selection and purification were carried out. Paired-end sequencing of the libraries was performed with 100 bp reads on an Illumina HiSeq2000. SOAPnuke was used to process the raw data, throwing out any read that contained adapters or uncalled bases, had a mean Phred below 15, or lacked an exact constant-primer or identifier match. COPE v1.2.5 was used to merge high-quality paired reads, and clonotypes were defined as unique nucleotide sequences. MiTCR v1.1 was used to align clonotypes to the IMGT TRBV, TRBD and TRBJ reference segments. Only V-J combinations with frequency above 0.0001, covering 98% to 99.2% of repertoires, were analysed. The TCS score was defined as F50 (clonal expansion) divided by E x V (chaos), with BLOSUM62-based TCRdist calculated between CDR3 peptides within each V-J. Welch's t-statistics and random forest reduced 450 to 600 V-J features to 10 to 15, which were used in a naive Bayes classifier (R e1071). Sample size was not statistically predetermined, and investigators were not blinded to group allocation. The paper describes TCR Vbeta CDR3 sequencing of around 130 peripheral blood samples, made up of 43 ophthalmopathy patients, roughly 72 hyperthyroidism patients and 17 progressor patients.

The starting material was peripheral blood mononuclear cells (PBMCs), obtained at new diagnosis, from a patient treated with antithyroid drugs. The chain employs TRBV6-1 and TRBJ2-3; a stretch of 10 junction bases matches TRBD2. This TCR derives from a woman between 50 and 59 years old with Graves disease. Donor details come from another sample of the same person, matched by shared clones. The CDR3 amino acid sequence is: CASSDTSGMTDTQYF. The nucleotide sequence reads TGTGCCAGCAGTGACACTAGCGGGATGACAGATACGCAGTATTTT.